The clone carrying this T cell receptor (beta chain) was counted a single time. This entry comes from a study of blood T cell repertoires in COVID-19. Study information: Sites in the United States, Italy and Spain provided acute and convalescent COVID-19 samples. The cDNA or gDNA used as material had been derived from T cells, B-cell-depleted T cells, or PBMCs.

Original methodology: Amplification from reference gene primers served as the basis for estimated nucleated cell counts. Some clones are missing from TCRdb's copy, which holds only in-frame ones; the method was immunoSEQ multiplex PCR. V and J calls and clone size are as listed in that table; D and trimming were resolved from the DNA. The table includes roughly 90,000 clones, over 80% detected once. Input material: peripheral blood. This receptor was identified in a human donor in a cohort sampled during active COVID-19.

CDR3 DNA sequence: TGTGCCAGCAGTCAGAAAACAGGGGGGGAAGCTTTCTTT. Amino acid sequence: CASSQKTGGEAFF. This rearrangement joins TRBV6-6 to TRBJ1-1; 8 bases are shared with TRBD1. CDR3 length: 13 residues. V gave up 5 bases and J gave up 8 bases; unmatched junction bases: 7. Germline assignment: CDR1 MNHNY and CDR2 SVGAGI (reference sequence).